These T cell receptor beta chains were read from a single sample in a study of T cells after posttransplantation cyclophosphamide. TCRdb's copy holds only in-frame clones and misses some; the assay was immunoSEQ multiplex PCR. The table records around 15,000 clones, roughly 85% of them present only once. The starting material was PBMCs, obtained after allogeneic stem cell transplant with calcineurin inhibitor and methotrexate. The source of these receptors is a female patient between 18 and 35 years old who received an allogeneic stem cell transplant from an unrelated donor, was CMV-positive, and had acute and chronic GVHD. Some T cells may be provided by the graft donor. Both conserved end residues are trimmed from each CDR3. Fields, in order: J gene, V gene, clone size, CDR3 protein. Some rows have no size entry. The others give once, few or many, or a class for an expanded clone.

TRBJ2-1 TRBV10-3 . AISESGAGAHNEQF
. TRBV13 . ASSQFLGLAGVHEQY
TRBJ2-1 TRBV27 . ASAGGYNEQF
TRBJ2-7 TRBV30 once AFQRGGRDEQY
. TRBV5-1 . ASGEAGAYEQY
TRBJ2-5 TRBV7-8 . ASSLGRETQY
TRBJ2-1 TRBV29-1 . SVDGSSLGQGGGGSYNEQF
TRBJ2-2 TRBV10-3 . AISESISGQINTGELF
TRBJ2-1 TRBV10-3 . AIRDRGENNEQF
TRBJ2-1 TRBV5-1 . ASSTTSGRYNEQF
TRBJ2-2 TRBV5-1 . ASGLIAGVGTGELF
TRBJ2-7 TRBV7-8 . ASSLRSYEQY
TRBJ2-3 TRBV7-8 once ASSVGTPADTQY
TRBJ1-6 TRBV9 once ASSATGNYNSPLH
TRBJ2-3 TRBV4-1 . ASSQGLAGTDTQY
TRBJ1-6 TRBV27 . ASSRGTGFYNSPLH
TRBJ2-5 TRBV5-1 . ASSLGRTGVPETQY
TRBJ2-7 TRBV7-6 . ASSLLFGSHYEQY
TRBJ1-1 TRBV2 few ASKEGPNTEAF
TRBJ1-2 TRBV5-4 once ASSSRRVNYGYT
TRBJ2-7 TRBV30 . AWSLPGARLYEQY
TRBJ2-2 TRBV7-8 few ASSSPGQGNTGELF
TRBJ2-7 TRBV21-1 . ASSTTGPDESYEQY
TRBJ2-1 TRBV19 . ASRDRGLDNEQF
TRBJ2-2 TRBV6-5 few ASRATSGSTGELF
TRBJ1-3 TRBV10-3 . AIRGQGNTIY
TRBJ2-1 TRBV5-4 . ASSLGLGEGVYNEQF